This is a list of T cell receptor beta chains from one sample in a study of T cells expressing NK-cell markers. TCRdb reprocessed the 5' RACE reads, keeping one entry per CDR3 protein, no DNA. Its table lists 500,000 or so distinct CDR3 sequences. Sequencing used blood T cells: a sorted CD56 or NKG2C T cell subset, CD4+ or CD8+ T cells, or bulk PBMC T cells (not recorded which). The receptors stem from a man younger than 30 in good health. Each CDR3 is given with its conserved first and last residue.

J: TRBJ2-6
V: TRBV15
CDR3: CATSRDPRSGGNSGANVLTF

J: TRBJ1-6
V: TRBV12-5
CDR3: CASGLGTANSPLHF

J: TRBJ2-1
V: TRBV18
CDR3: CASSLIPGLAGEEQFF

J: TRBJ1-1
V: TRBV5-1
CDR3: CASSAGDRTNTEAFF

J: TRBJ2-1
V: TRBV7-6
CDR3: CASSSKRGTWGYEQFF

J: TRBJ2-5
V: TRBV9
CDR3: CASSPEGGLGETQYF

J: TRBJ1-1
V: TRBV27
CDR3: CASSPTADRDSSFF

J: TRBJ2-5
V: TRBV29-1
CDR3: CSAHSGRIVETQYF

J: TRBJ2-2
V: TRBV20-1
CDR3: CSASKLAGGFHTGELFF

J: TRBJ2-7
V: TRBV29-1
CDR3: CSVAGQGLYEQYF

J: TRBJ2-3
V: TRBV10-1
CDR3: CASSESTGHSTDTQYF

J: TRBJ1-3
V: TRBV10-3
CDR3: CAIMLDPSGNTIYF

J: TRBJ1-1
V: TRBV20-1
CDR3: CSARVSQSEAFF

J: TRBJ2-3
V: TRBV20-1
CDR3: CSAPRGLALRTDTQYF

J: TRBJ2-1
V: TRBV3-1
CDR3: CASTQGYGQFF

J: TRBJ2-1
V: TRBV7-2
CDR3: CASSGHGPYNEQFF

J: TRBJ2-1
V: TRBV14
CDR3: CASSPAGGGNEQFF

J: TRBJ2-1
V: TRBV20-1
CDR3: CSAKTENSYNEQFF

J: TRBJ1-3
V: TRBV7-2
CDR3: CASSQGRTIFGNTIYF

J: TRBJ2-1
V: TRBV25-1
CDR3: CASSERGLRGNEQFF

J: TRBJ2-1
V: TRBV5-1
CDR3: CASSSVTLGGTSGTYNEQFF

J: TRBJ1-5
V: TRBV12-3/TRBV12-4
CDR3: CASSLGQGRQPQHF

J: TRBJ2-1
V: TRBV24-1
CDR3: CATSDVGLARGEQFF

J: TRBJ2-7
V: TRBV25-1
CDR3: CASSESPRNYEQYF

J: TRBJ2-7
V: TRBV5-5
CDR3: CASSLDRGYEQYF

J: TRBJ2-7
V: TRBV29-1
CDR3: CSVGASTIEQYF

J: TRBJ1-1
V: TRBV7-3
CDR3: CASQTGMNTEAFF

J: TRBJ1-2
V: TRBV5-5
CDR3: CASSLGGANGYTF

J: TRBJ2-1
V: TRBV5-1
CDR3: CASSLQRDGNEQFF